Given below is one T cell receptor (beta chain) in context. There are a few counts of this clone. The clone's antigen remains unknown. Per-base qualities were not stored, and no clone one base away is much larger. Library creation used the immunoSEQ multiplex PCR assay. The authors' pipeline ran thus. Repertoires were summarized by richness and clonality, and significantly expanded and contracted clones were identified between pre- and post-therapy samples. TCRdb's version of the immuneACCESS table is confined to in-frame rearrangements and falls short of the full clone set. An unresolved V gene accounts for under half of the shortfall where checked; the remainder is of unknown origin. V and J calls and clone size follow that table, whereas D and trimming were derived from the DNA. For this sample the table gives about 2,500 clones, of which around 85% were detected only once. 2.4% of the sample is held by the ten biggest clonotypes.

The germline V and J ends show losses of 4 bases and 4 bases respectively, and no gene match explains 11 bases of the junction. The CDR3 measures 16 amino acids from cysteine to phenylalanine. The only DNA kept is the CDR3, 48 bases in frame from the first base. The germline V gene encodes CDR1 SGHRS and CDR2 YFSETQ. The data derive from a study of neoadjuvant nivolumab and ipilimumab in lung cancer (TCRdb year 2020). Looking at the study overall: Nivolumab was given at 3 mg/kg intravenously on days 1, 15 and 29, and the combination arm added ipilimumab 1 mg/kg on day 1 only. The primary trial endpoint was the major pathologic response (MPR) rate in the intention-to-treat population in each study arm. Of the 44 patients with operable NSCLC treated in the trial, roughly 23 were randomized to nivolumab monotherapy and roughly 21 to nivolumab plus ipilimumab. TCR repertoires in pretherapy (baseline) peripheral blood were compared with TCR repertoires in tumors resected at surgery after neoadjuvant immune checkpoint blockade. Matched pretherapy and resected tumor pairs were analyzed from seven patients, of whom four had been treated with nivolumab and three with nivolumab plus ipilimumab. What the study reported, not specific to this receptor: There was no significant correlation between TCR clonality and pathologic tumor regression, and just a single major-pathologic-response sample was available for the clonality-regression analysis. A positive correlation was observed between pretherapy blood TCR richness and richness in tumors resected after neoadjuvant therapy (Spearman R of about 0.8). Tumor T-cell richness and clonality rose from pretherapy to surgery in three of three dual-therapy tumors but in only two of four nivolumab-treated tumors. Greater TCR richness and clonality were observed in resected tumors than in tumor-adjacent uninvolved lung, and increases were observed in more dual-therapy-treated tumors. A small number of samples was subjected to TCR sequencing.

The time point tag for this specimen amounts to: pretherapy, before neoadjuvant immune checkpoint inhibitors. The samples were obtained from NEOSTAR, a phase 2 randomized trial that tested neoadjuvant nivolumab or nivolumab plus ipilimumab, followed by surgery, in operable NSCLC. The starting material was tumor tissue, obtained before neoadjuvant nivolumab, alone or with ipilimumab. The receptor comes from an adult with non-small cell lung cancer. The chain uses TRBV5-1 and TRBJ2-1; 7 middle bases align to TRBD1. The CDR3 sequence is CASSIPRQGTYNEQFF. The DNA reads TGCGCCAGCAGCATACCACGACAGGGCACGTACAATGAGCAGTTCTTC.